Sequencing of this TCR beta chain was carried out in a study of CD8+CD57+ T cells in acquired aplastic anemia. Overall study: Recorded DNA amounts for sorted CD4+ and CD8+ cells had an average of approximately 2.9 ug. CD4+ cells from healthy donors averaged about 10.8 million reads. General study results and limits: Researchers reported that CD8+ Simpson's diversity was not significantly different in patients versus controls. About 30 CD8+ CDR3 sequences occurred in both the patients and the controls.

CDR3 and TCR beta VDJ profiling relied on a genomic DNA template. TCRdb redid the calling of the reads with MiXCR, one entry per CDR3 protein. This table has tens of thousands of distinct CDR3 sequences, around 80% appearing once. Concerning this clonotype: The antigen remains undetermined.

Germline V lookup: CDR1 SQVTM, CDR2 ANQGSEA. This CDR3 has 13 amino acids. V gave up 6 bases and J gave up 4 bases, with 15 bases separating them. Sequencing was performed on sorted CD4+, CD8+, or CD8+CD57+ T cells (not recorded which) from PBMCs. This sequence joins TRBV29-1 and TRBJ1-2; TRBD1 might be the D (5 bases). This sequence was found in a human donor in good health, serving as a control. The CDR3 loop reads CSVAGTGSYGYTF. CDR3 nucleotide sequence: TGCAGCGTCGCTGGGACGGGCAGCTATGGCTACACCTTC.